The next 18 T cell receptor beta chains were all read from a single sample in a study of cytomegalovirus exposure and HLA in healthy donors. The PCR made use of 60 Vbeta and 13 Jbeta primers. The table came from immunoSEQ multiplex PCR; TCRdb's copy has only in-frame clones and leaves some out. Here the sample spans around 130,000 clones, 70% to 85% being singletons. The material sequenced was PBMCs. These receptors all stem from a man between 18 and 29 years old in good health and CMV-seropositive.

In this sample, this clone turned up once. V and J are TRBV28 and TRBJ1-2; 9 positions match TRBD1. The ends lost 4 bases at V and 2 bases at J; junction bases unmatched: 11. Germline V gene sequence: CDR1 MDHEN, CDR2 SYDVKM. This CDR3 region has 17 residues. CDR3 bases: TGTGCCAGCAGTTCCCTAAAATACAGGGGGCACAACTATGGCTACACCTTC. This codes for CASSSLKYRGHNYGYTF.

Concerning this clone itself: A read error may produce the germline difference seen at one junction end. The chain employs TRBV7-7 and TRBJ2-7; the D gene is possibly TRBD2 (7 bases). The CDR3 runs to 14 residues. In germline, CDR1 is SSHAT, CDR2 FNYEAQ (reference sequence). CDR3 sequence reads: CASSLSGDYYEQYF. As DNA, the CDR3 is TGTGCTAGCAGCTTATCAGGGGACTACTACGAGCAGTACTTC.

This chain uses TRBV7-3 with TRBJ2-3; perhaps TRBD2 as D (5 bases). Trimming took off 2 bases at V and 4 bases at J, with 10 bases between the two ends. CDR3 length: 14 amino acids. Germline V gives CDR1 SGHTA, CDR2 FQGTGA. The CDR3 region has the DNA TGTGCCAGCAGCTTATTGGCGGGCTCAGATACGCAGTATTTT. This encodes CASSLLAGSDTQYF.

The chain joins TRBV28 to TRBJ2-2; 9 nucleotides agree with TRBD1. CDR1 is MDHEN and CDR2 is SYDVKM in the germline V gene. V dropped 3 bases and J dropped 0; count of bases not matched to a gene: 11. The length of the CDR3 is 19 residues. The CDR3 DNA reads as TGTGCCAGCAGTTTGGGGAAACCCGGGACAGGGTCGAACACCGGGGAGCTGTTTTTT. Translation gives CASSLGKPGTGSNTGELFF. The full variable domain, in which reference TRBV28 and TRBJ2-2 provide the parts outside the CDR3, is DVKVTQSSRYLVKRTGEKVFLECVQDMDHENMFWYRQDPGLGLRLIYFSYDVKMKEKGDIPEGYSVSREKKERFSLILESASTNQTSMYLCASSLGKPGTGSNTGELFFGEGSRLTVL.

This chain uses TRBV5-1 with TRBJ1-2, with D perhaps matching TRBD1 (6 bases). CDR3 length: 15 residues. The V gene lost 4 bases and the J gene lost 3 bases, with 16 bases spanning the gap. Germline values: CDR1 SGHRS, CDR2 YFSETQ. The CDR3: CASSPTVGADYGYTF. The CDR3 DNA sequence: TGCGCCAGCAGCCCGACGGTGGGGGCTGACTATGGCTACACCTTC.

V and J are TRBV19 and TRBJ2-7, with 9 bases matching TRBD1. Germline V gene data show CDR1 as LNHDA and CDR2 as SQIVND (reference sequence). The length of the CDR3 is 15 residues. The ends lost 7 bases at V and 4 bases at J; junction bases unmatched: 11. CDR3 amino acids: CASTPTGGYSYEQYF. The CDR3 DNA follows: TGTGCCAGTACCCCGACAGGGGGTTATTCGTACGAGCAGTACTTC. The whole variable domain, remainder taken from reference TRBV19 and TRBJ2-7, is DGGITQSPKYLFRKEGQNVTLSCEQNLNHDAMYWYRQDPGQGLRLIYYSQIVNDFQKGDIAEGYSVSREKKESFPLTVTSAQKNPTAFYLCASTPTGGYSYEQYFGPGTRLTVT.

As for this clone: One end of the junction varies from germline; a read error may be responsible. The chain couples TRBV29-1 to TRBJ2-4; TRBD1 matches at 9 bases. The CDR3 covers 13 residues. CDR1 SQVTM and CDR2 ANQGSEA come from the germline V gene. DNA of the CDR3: TGCAGCGGCCTAGGACAGGGGAAAAACAGTCAGTACTTC. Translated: CSGLGQGKNSQYF.

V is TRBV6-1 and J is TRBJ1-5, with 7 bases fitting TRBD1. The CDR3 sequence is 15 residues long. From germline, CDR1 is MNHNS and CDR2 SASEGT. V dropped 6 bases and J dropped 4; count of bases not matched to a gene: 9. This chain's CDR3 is CASRRRQGQNQPQHF. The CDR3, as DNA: TGTGCCAGCAGGAGACGACAGGGCCAAAATCAGCCCCAGCATTTT.

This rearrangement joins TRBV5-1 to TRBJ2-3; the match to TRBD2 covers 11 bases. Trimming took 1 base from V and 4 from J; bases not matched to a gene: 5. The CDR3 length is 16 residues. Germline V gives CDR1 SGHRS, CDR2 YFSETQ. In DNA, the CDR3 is TGCGCCAGCAGCTTGTTATCTAGCGGGGGGCCAGATACGCAGTATTTT. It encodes CASSLLSSGGPDTQYF.

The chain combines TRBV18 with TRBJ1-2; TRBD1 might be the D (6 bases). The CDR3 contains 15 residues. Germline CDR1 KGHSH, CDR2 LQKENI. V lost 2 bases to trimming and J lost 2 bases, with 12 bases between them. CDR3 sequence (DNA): TGTGCCAGCTCACCAGCCGACAGGACGAACTATGGCTACACCTTC. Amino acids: CASSPADRTNYGYTF. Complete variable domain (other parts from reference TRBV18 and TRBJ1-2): NAGVMQNPRHLVRRRGQEARLRCSPMKGHSHVYWYRQLPEEGLKFMVYLQKENIIDESGMPKERFSAEFPKEGPSILRIQQVVRGDSAAYFCASSPADRTNYGYTFGSGTRLTVV.

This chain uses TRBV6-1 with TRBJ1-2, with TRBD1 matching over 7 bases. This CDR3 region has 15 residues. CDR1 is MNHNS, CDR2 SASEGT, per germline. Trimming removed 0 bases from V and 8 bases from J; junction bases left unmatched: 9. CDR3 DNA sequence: TGTGCCAGCAGTGAAGCACTAAGGGGGCCGGGGGGCTACACCTTC. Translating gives CASSEALRGPGGYTF.

This CDR3 reads CASSTQGRESNEQFF. Here the CDR3 DNA reads TGTGCCAGCAGCACGCAGGGGCGGGAGTCCAATGAGCAGTTCTTC. V gene TRBV7-9 combines with J gene TRBJ2-1; tentative D call: TRBD2 (7 bases). The V end was cut by 5 bases, the J end by 6 bases, with 17 bases between. The CDR3 has 15 residues. Germline CDR1 SEHNR, CDR2 FQNEAQ (reference sequence).

CDR3 bases: TGTGCCAGCAGTTTAGGGGGGGTGGGCTATGGCTACACCTTC. It encodes CASSLGGVGYGYTF. This rearrangement joins TRBV27 to TRBJ1-2, with D tentatively TRBD1 (5 bases). V was cut by 2 bases and J by 4 bases, with 11 bases left in between. The CDR3 loop spans 14 amino acids. Per germline, CDR1 MNHEY and CDR2 SMNVEV (reference sequence).

CDR3 amino acids: CASSLESAGTEQYF. The DNA for the CDR3 is TGTGCCAGCAGCCTAGAGTCAGCGGGGACGGAGCAGTACTTC. The chain joins TRBV9 to TRBJ2-7; 7 nucleotides agree with TRBD2. Germline CDR1 reads SGDLS; CDR2 reads YYNGEE. The CDR3 runs to 14 residues. V was clipped by 4 bases and J by 7 bases; unmatched bases: 11.

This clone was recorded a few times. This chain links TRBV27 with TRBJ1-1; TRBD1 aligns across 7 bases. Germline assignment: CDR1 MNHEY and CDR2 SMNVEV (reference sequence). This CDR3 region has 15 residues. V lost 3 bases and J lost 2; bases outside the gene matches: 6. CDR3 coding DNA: TGTGCCAGCAGTTTCGGAGGGGGCGGAAACACTGAAGCTTTCTTT. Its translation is CASSFGGGGNTEAFF.

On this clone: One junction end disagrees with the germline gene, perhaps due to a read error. The CDR3 nucleotides are TGCGCCGGCAGCCAAGATATAGCGGGGGGACAAGAGACCCAGTACTTC. Translating gives CAGSQDIAGGQETQYF. The chain carries TRBV4-1 and TRBJ2-5, with TRBD2 matching 10 bases. The CDR3 is made up of 16 amino acids. The V gene's germline CDR1 is MGHRA and CDR2 YSYEKL.

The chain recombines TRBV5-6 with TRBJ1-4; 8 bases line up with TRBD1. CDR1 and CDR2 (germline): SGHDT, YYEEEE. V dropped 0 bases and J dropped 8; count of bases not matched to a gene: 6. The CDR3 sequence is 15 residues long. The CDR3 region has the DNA TGTGCCAGCAGCTTGGACAGGGGGGGATTCGAAAAACTGTTTTTT. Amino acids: CASSLDRGGFEKLFF.

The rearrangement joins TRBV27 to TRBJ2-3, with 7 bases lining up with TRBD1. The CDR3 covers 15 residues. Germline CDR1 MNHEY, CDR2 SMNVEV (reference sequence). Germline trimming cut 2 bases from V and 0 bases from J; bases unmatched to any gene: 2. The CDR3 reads CASSLRGQSTDTQYF. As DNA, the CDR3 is TGTGCCAGCAGTTTAAGGGGGCAAAGCACAGATACGCAGTATTTT.